This is a list of T cell receptor beta chains from one sample in a study of blood T cell repertoires in COVID-19. The data were produced by immunoSEQ multiplex PCR, yet TCRdb's version contains in-frame clones alone and is incomplete. This table has about 160,000 clones, roughly 85% appearing once. The sample was peripheral blood. These receptors came from a human donor with acute or convalescent COVID-19. The donor label of this sample is uncertain. Each CDR3 is given with its conserved first and last residue. A row's size may be missing; if present it is once, few, many or a size class.

clone_size	v_call	j_call	cdr3_aa
once	TRBV6-5	TRBJ1-4	CASSYSNRGREKLFF
few	TRBV9	TRBJ1-3	CASSEGGGAYGNTIYF
-	TRBV13	TRBJ2-3	CASRLLAGGQSDTQYF
-	TRBV6-5	TRBJ1-1	CASSYSRTGGTEAFF
-	TRBV2	TRBJ1-4	CASSRTGGSEEKLFF
-	TRBV2	TRBJ1-1	CASSEIGVAGPFF
-	TRBV18	TRBJ1-1	CASSPRTQNTEAFF
once	TRBV27	TRBJ2-3	CASSTLAGVGADTQYF
-	TRBV7-6	TRBJ2-2	CASSLKADSGHTGELFF
-	TRBV6-2/TRBV6-3	TRBJ2-7	CASSPRLADEQYF
-	TRBV3-1/TRBV3-2	TRBJ1-1	CASSLQGARNTEAFF
-	TRBV19	TRBJ1-2	CASSFGQGHSYGYTF
-	TRBV3-1/TRBV3-2	TRBJ2-5	CASSQDSGKLQETQYF
-	TRBV6-1	TRBJ2-1	CASSEAGAGDEQFF
-	TRBV29-1	TRBJ2-2	CSGTSGTGFNGELFF
-	TRBV7-9	TRBJ1-1	CASSFQGDKNTEAFF
-	TRBV7-8	TRBJ1-3	CASSLGGSSLSGNTIYF
-	TRBV6-1	TRBJ1-6	CASSDYSRDIASPLHF
-	TRBV28	TRBJ1-1	CASSLFPGMNTEAFF
-	TRBV6-1	TRBJ1-2	CASSEDGTANFYGYTF
-	TRBV6-5	TRBJ2-5	CASTAGTGGRETQYF
-	TRBV3-1/TRBV3-2	TRBJ2-1	CASSQRVSGYNEQFF
once	TRBV3-1/TRBV3-2	TRBJ1-2	CASSHRERNYGYTF
-	TRBV12-3/TRBV12-4	TRBJ1-5	CASRGSNQPQHF
-	TRBV10-2	TRBJ1-1	CASSESGQGATEAFF
-	TRBV29-1	TRBJ1-2	CSAGDRGNYGYTF
few	TRBV7-2	TRBJ1-2	CASSLGAGRVNGYTF
-	TRBV14	TRBJ1-6	CASSQVLPGRTSPLHF
-	TRBV2	TRBJ2-1	CASNPRAGQAGKQFF
once	TRBV15	TRBJ2-7	CATSTPGYEQYF
-	TRBV5-6	TRBJ1-3	CASSGRARGGSGNTIYF
-	TRBV5-1	TRBJ2-7	CASSIGDRGSWEQYF
-	TRBV6-5	TRBJ1-6	CASSRQRYNSPLHF
-	TRBV7-6	TRBJ1-6	CASSKGTGGSSPLHF
-	TRBV19	TRBJ2-2	CASSPPSNRDRRELFF
-	TRBV10-3	TRBJ1-1	CAIQRKGMNTEAFF
-	TRBV25-1	TRBJ1-2	CASSDNHRSSGYTF
-	TRBV30	TRBJ2-3	CAWSLTGISTDTQYF
-	TRBV2	TRBJ1-6	CASTDPDTAYNSPLHF
-	TRBV6-1	TRBJ1-5	CASSDPGRTGGQPQHF
-	TRBV28	TRBJ1-5	CASTIRSPGQPQHF
-	TRBV7-7	TRBJ2-3	CASSPGLAGSTDTQYF
few	TRBV19	TRBJ2-1	CASSARGTGAIISYNEQFF
-	TRBV19	TRBJ2-2	CASSRRLAGAGSSSGELFF
-	TRBV3-1/TRBV3-2	TRBJ2-7	CASSHNPYEQYF
-	TRBV4-2	TRBJ1-2	CASSQVVANYGYTF
-	TRBV15	TRBJ1-5	CATSGSGGAGNQPQHF
once	TRBV5-4	TRBJ1-6	CASSLGSGKGSPLHF
-	TRBV5-4	TRBJ2-7	CASSLDGYEQYF
-	TRBV7-8	TRBJ2-2	CASASGNTGELFF
-	TRBV7-3	TRBJ1-2	CASSPGGGAGYTF
-	TRBV7-3	TRBJ2-5	CASSPGSGQETQYF
-	TRBV18	TRBJ1-1	CASSPTDRGSVAFF
-	TRBV18	TRBJ1-5	CASSPGEGSQPQHF
-	TRBV13	TRBJ2-3	CASSLVLAGNTQYF